This T cell receptor beta chain was recovered during a study of blood T cell repertoires in COVID-19. Study summary: Sample material is recorded as cDNA or gDNA derived from T cells, B-cell-depleted T cells, or PBMCs.

Under the authors' procedure: Reference gene primer amplification gave nucleated cell count estimates. Profiling relied on immunoSEQ multiplex PCR, and the TCRdb table lists in-frame clones only, not all of them. The V and J calls and clone size are taken from that table; D and trimming were inferred from the DNA. In the table there are fewer than 65,000 clones, roughly 84% of which are singletons. This TCR derives from a man aged 25-40 years with COVID-19, enrolled during active disease. The sample was peripheral blood.

CDR3: CASSSRDSRYEQYF. The CDR3, as DNA: TGTGCCAGCAGCAGCCGGGACAGTCGCTACGAGCAGTACTTC. This chain connects TRBV7-9 to TRBJ2-7, with 7 nucleotides matching TRBD1. CDR3 length equals 14 residues. With 5 bases clipped from V and 3 bases from J, the junction kept 7 bases outside the gene matches. Per the germline V gene, CDR1 is SEHNR and CDR2 is FQNEAQ (reference sequence).